The TCR beta chain under discussion was sequenced for a study of blood T cell repertoires in COVID-19. At the level of the study: Sites in the United States, Italy and Spain provided acute and convalescent COVID-19 samples. PBMCs, B-cell-depleted T cells, or T cells provided the cDNA or gDNA that made up the material.

The length of the CDR3 is 12 residues. Trimming took 7 bases from V and 5 from J, leaving 11 bases between them. From germline, CDR1 is GTSNPN and CDR2 SVGIG (reference sequence). Per the study methods: Estimates of nucleated cell counts were drawn from the amplification of reference gene primers. The protocol was immunoSEQ multiplex PCR, while the TCRdb copy is restricted to in-frame clones and leaves out a portion. That table gives V, J and clone size, and the DNA gave D and trimming. Of about 200,000 clones listed, 83% were seen once; the top ten hold 2% to 3%. Specimen: peripheral blood. The chain links TRBV30 to TRBJ1-4; TRBD1 is a possible D gene (5 bases). The TCR sequence derives from a woman aged 40 to 50 with active or convalescent COVID-19. For the CDR3, the DNA is TGTGCCTCAGACAGACCGAATGAAAAACTGTTTTTT. Residues: CASDRPNEKLFF.